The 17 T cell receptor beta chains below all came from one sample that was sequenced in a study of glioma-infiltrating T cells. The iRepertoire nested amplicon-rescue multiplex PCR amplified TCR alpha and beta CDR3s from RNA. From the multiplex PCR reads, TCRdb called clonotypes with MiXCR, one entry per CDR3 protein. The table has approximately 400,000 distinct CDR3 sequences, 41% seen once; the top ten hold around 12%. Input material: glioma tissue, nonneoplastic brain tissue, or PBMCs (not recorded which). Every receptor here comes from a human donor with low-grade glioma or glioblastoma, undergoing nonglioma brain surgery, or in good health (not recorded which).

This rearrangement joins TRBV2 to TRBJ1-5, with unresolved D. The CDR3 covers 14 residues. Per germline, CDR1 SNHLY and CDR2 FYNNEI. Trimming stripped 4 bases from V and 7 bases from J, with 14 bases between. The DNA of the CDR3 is TGTGCCAGCAGTGCCATCACGGGTTGGCAGCCCCAGCATTTT. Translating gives CASSAITGWQPQHF.

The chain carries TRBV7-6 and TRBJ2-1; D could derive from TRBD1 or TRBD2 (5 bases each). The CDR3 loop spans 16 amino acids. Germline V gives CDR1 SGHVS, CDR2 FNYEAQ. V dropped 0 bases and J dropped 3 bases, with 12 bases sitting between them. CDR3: CASSLAEGNDYNEQFF. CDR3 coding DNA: TGTGCCAGCAGCTTAGCCGAGGGGAATGACTACAATGAGCAGTTCTTC.

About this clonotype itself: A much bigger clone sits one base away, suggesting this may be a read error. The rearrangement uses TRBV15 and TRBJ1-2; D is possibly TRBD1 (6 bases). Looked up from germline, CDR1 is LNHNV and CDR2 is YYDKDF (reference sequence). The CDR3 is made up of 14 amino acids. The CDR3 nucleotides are TGTGCCACCAGAAGAGACCGGACAGTTTATGGCTACACCTTC. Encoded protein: CATRRDRTVYGYTF.

The DNA for the CDR3 is TGTGCCAGCAGTTGGTATGAGCAGTTCTTC. As protein: CASSWYEQFF. The gene calls are TRBV2 and TRBJ2-1; D remains unclear. The ends were cut back, 5 bases at V and 8 bases at J, with 4 bases in the middle. The CDR3 extends over 10 amino acids. Germline values: CDR1 SNHLY, CDR2 FYNNEI.

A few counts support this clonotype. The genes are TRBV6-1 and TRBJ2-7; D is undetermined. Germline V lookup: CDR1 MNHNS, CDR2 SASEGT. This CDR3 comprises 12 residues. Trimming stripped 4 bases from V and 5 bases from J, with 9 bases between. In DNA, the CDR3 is TGTGCCAGCAGTGGCCGAAGGCACGAGCAGTACTTC. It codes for CASSGRRHEQYF.

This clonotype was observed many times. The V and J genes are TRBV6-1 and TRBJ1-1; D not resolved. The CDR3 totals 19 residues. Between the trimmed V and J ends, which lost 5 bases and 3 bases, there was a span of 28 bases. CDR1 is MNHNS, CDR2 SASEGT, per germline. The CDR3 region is CASSYSLRTLSIIYTEAFF. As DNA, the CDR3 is TGTGCCAGCAGTTATTCCCTGCGAACCTTGAGCATAATCTACACTGAAGCTTTCTTT.

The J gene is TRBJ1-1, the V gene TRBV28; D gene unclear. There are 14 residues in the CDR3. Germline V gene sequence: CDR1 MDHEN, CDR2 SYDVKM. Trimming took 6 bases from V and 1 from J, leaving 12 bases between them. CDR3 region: CASSFPLKNTEAFF. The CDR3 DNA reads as TGTGCCAGCAGCTTTCCACTTAAGAACACTGAAGCTTTCTTT.

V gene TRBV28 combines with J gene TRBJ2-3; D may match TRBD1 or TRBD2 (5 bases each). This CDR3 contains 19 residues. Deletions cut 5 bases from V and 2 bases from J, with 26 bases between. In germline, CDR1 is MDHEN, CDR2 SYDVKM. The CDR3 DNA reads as TGTGCCAGCAGTGGGCTTAGCTGGAGGCCGGAGGACACCACAGATACGCAGTATTTT. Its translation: CASSGLSWRPEDTTDTQYF. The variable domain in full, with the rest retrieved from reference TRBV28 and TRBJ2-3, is DVKVTQSSRYLVKRTGEKVFLECVQDMDHENMFWYRQDPGLGLRLIYFSYDVKMKEKGDIPEGYSVSREKKERFSLILESASTNQTSMYLCASSGLSWRPEDTTDTQYFGPGTRLTVL.

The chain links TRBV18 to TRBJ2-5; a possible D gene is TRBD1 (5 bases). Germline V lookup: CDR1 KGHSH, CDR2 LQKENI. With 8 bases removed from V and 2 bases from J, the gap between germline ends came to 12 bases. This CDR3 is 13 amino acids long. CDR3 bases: TGTGCCAGCCTGCAGGGCCGACAAGAGACCCAGTACTTC. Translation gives CASLQGRQETQYF.

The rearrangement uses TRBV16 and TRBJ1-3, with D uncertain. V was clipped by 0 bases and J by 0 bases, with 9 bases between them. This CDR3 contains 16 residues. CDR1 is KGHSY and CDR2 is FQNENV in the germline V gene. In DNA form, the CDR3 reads TGTGCCAGCAGCCAATCGTCCGGCAACTCTGGAAACACCATATATTTT. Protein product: CASSQSSGNSGNTIYF.

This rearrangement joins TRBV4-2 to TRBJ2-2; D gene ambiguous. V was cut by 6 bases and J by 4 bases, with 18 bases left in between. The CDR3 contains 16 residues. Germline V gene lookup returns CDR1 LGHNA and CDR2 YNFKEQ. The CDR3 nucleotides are TGTGCCAGCAGTCCCCCTAAGCGCTCGGGCACCGGGGAGCTGTTTTTT. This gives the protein CASSPPKRSGTGELFF.

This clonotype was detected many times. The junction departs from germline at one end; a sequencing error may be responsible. The DNA for the CDR3 is TGTACCAGCAGTTACGGGGGGGAGGAAGCTTTCTTT. Amino acids: CTSSYGGEEAFF. The rearrangement uses TRBV6-6 and TRBJ1-1; a weak D match, TRBD1 (5 bases). Germline V lookup: CDR1 MNHNY, CDR2 SVGAGI (reference sequence). This CDR3 is built from 12 residues.

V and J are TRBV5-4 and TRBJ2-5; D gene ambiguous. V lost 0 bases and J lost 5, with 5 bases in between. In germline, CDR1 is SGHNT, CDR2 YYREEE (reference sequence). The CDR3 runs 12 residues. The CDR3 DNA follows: TGTGCCAGCAGCTTGGATGGGGAGACCCAGTACTTC. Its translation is CASSLDGETQYF.

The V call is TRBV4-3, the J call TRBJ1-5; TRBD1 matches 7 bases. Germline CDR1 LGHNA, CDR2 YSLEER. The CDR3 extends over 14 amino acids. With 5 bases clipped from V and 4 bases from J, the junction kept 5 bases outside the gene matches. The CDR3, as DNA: TGCGCCAGCAGCACGGGACAGCCAAATCAGCCCCAGCATTTT. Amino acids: CASSTGQPNQPQHF.

DNA of the CDR3: TGTGCCAGCAGTGAGAACAGCGGCTCTGGAAACACCATATATTTT. The encoded protein is CASSENSGSGNTIYF. The J gene is TRBJ1-3, the V gene TRBV6-1; D call uncertain. V lost 3 bases, J lost 0 bases, and 9 bases lay in between. CDR3 size: 15 residues. Germline V gives CDR1 MNHNS, CDR2 SASEGT.

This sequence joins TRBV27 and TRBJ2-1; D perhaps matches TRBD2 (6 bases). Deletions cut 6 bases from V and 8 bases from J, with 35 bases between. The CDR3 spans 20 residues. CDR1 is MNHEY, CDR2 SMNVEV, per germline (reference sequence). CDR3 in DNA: TGTGCCAGCAGCCGCCGAGGTGCGGGAATTTCGGCACTTGGGTACGATGAGCAGTTCTTC. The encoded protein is CASSRRGAGISALGYDEQFF.

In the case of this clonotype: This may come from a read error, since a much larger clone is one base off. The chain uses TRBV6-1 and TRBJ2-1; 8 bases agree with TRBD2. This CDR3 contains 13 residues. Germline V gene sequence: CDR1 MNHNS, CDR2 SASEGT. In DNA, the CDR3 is TGTGCCAGCCGAACGGCAGCGGGGGATGAGCAGCTCTTC. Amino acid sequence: CASRTAAGDEQLF.